This entry is about one T cell receptor beta chain. Its antigen is undetermined. Germline lookup yields CDR1 LGHNA and CDR2 YSLEER. The CDR3 has 15 residues. V gave up 0 bases and J gave up 3 bases, with 11 bases separating them. Libraries were prepared by immunoSEQ multiplex PCR; TCRdb keeps only in-frame clonotypes and omits some of them. In the table there are 100,000 to 150,000 clones, roughly 95% of which are singletons. This sample is part of a study of cytomegalovirus exposure and HLA in healthy donors. Background on the study: The same platform used for the roughly 610 first-cohort repertoires was also used for the 100 to 150 validation repertoires, as a later analysis reported. Study-wide findings and caveats: Altogether, about 160 TCR beta chains were recorded as cytomegalovirus-associated. The classifier reportedly diagnosed cytomegalovirus status with high specificity and sensitivity.

Separate from the roughly 630-subject first cohort was the approximately 120-subject validation cohort, to which the donors belonged. The material sequenced was PBMCs. This chain links TRBV4-3 with TRBJ1-2, with D possibly matching TRBD1 (5 bases). The TCR was taken from a young man in good health and CMV-seronegative. The CDR3 DNA reads TGCGCCAGCAGCCAAGACAGGGCAACAGACTATGGCTACACCTTC. This sequence encodes CASSQDRATDYGYTF.